Described below is a single T cell receptor (beta chain) sequence and its context. Antigen: not known. The junction departs from germline at one end; a sequencing error may be responsible. The sample has other DNA sequences that encode this CDR3 too. The data originate from a study of cytomegalovirus exposure and HLA in healthy donors. At the level of the study: For the approximately 430 genotyped donors, more than 80% fell within the Caucasian-associated ancestry cluster. Points from the study as a whole: Most likely, a cluster of highly shared sequence variants arose as a sequencing artifact.

Primers: 60 Vbeta forward and 13 Jbeta reverse. Methods used by the authors: Among the unique TCR beta chains that a later analysis counted, about 81 million in all, 10 million to 13 million were shared. Sequencing used immunoSEQ multiplex PCR; TCRdb keeps in-frame clones, though not all of them. D and trimming were read from the DNA, whereas the V and J calls and clone size are those reported in that table. The data hold about 140,000 clones, with 70% to 85% observed a single time. CDR3 length equals 13 residues. Germline V CDR1 and CDR2: MGHRA, YSYEKL. V and J are TRBV4-1 and TRBJ1-1, with 7 bases lining up with TRBD1. Sequencing input: PBMCs. The sequence was obtained from a male donor in good health and CMV-seronegative. CDR3 region: CASSFPGTEKAFF. The CDR3 DNA sequence: TGCGCCAGCAGCTTTCCCGGGACAGAAAAAGCCTTCTTT.